These T cell receptor beta chains were read from a single sample in a study of ipilimumab plus nivolumab after autologous stem cell transplantation. The method was immunoSEQ multiplex PCR; TCRdb's version includes in-frame clones alone and lacks a portion of them. The data contain 13,000 to 15,000 clones, 65% to 75% of them seen just once; the ten biggest clones take up 8% to 13%. The sequences come from PBMCs, collected in a trial of ipilimumab plus nivolumab as post-transplant consolidation. These receptors were taken from a male donor with primary mediastinal lymphoma. Both conserved end residues are part of each CDR3.

v_call cdr3_aa
TRBV5-1 CASSVGQRSGNTIYF
TRBV15 CATRPRTSDSYEQYF
TRBV7-8 CASSPAEGSYNEQFF
TRBV11-1 CASSTARENEQFF
TRBV27 CASTPGQGVLQPQHF
TRBV28 CASSSSRALEPQHF
TRBV7-2 CASSLGGTVETQYF
TRBV29-1 CSVVGTGGTEAFF
TRBV5-1 CASSFGGLDEKLFF
TRBV5-4 CASSPGGGQGWNTGELFF
TRBV14 CASSPLRGGMETQYF